This T cell receptor beta chain comes out of a study of beta chain features in type 1 diabetes. The study's findings and limits: Patients with Type 1 diabetes showed moderately but significantly shorter TCRB CDR3s in all four CD4+ subsets.

This clone was counted a few times. Its matching antigen is unknown. The CDR3 is 15 residues long. Unmatched junction bases numbered 11, after V lost 6 bases and J lost 6 bases. CDR1 is LNHDA and CDR2 is SQIVND in the germline V gene (reference sequence). Sequencing targeted expressed TCRB transcripts, as all isolated RNA had been reverse transcribed. Approximately 3.5 million reads per sample on average were obtained from naive, central memory and regulatory T cell samples. Measured with immunoSEQ multiplex PCR; TCRdb has only the in-frame clones, and not every one. The data show 300,000 to 350,000 clones, approximately 10% seen once. Every single donor gave one heparinised blood draw, and these averaged about 116 mL.

Sequenced sample: central memory CD4+ T cells from blood. The origin of this receptor is a man aged 30-40 years with type 1 diabetes. This chain joins TRBV19 and TRBJ1-5; TRBD1 matches 7 bases. This CDR3 reads CASSPDRDLPQPQHF. CDR3 DNA sequence: TGTGCCAGTAGCCCCGACAGGGACTTGCCTCAGCCCCAGCATTTT.